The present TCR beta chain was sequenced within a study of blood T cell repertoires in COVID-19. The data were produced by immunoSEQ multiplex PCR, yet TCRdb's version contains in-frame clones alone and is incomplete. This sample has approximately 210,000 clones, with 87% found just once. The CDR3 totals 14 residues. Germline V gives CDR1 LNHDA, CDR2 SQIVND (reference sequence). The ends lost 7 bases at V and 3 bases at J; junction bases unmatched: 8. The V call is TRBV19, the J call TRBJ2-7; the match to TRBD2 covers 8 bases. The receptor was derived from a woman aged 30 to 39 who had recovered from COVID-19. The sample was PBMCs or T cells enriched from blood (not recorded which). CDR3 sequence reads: CASTPFSGSYEQYF. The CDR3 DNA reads TGTGCCAGTACCCCGTTCAGCGGGAGCTACGAGCAGTACTTC.